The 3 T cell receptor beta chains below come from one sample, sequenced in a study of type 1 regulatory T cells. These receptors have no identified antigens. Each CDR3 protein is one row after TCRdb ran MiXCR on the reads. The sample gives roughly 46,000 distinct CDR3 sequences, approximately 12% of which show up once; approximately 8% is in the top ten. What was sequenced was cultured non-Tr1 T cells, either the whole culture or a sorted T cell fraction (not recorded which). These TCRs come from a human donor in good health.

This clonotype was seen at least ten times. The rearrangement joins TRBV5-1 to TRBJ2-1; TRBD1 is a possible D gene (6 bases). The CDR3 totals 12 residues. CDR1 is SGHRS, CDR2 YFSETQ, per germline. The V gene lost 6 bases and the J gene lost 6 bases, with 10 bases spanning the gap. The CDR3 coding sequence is TGCGCCAGCACCCTACAGGGCAATGAGCAGTTCTTC. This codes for CASTLQGNEQFF.

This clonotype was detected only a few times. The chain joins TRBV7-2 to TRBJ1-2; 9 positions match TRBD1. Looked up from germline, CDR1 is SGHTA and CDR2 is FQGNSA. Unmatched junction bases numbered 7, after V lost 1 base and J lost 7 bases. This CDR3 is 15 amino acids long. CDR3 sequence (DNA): TGTGCCAGCAGCTTAGGCTTCGGGACAGGGTTTGGCTACACCTTC. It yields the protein CASSLGFGTGFGYTF.

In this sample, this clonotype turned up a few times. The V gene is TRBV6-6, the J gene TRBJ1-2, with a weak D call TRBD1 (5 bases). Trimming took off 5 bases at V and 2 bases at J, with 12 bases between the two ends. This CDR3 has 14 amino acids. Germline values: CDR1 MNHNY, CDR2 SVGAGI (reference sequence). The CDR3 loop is CASSKPEGNYGYTF. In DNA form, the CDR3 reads TGTGCCAGCAGTAAACCTGAGGGGAACTATGGCTACACCTTC.